These 17 T cell receptor beta chains were all obtained from the same sample, sequenced in a study of shared T cell receptors in the human thymus. Sequencing used immunoSEQ multiplex PCR; TCRdb keeps in-frame clones, though not all of them. The table records about 660,000 clones, around 87% of them present only once. These data also featured in a second study, about human thymus T cells.

Sequenced: thymocytes. Receptor source: a boy younger than two with a congenital heart defect.

The V call is TRBV12-5, the J call TRBJ2-2; D possibly corresponds to TRBD1 (5 bases). The V and J ends lost 1 base and 1 base respectively, with 10 bases between them. This CDR3 region has 16 residues. The germline V gene has CDR1 LGHNT and CDR2 FRNRAP. The CDR3 nucleotides are TGTGCTAGTGGTTTGGACCCTGACAGGAACACCGGGGAGCTGTTTTTT. Protein sequence: CASGLDPDRNTGELFF.

V and J are TRBV4-2 and TRBJ1-5, with D perhaps matching TRBD1 (6 bases). Germline-derived CDR1 and CDR2 are LGHNA and YNFKEQ. The CDR3 loop spans 14 amino acids. Trimming removed 4 bases at V and 7 bases at J, with 14 bases between. The CDR3 DNA is TGTGCCAGCAGCCCTCGACAGGATCGGCAGCCCCAGCATTTT. It encodes CASSPRQDRQPQHF.

In this sample, this clone turned up once. This rearrangement joins TRBV19 to TRBJ2-1, with 7 bases lining up with TRBD1. This CDR3 has 14 residues. The germline V gene has CDR1 LNHDA and CDR2 SQIVND (reference sequence). V was pared by 5 bases and J by 4 bases, with 5 bases of the junction left unmatched. DNA for the CDR3: TGTGCCAGTAGTCTCGGGACAGATTACAATGAGCAGTTCTTC. This sequence encodes CASSLGTDYNEQFF.

The CDR3 DNA reads as TGTGCCAGCAGTTTAAAAGAGCGCAGGGCGGACGAGCAGTACTTC. Amino acids: CASSLKERRADEQYF. The chain recombines TRBV27 with TRBJ2-7, with a tentative D call TRBD1 (5 bases). The V end lost 2 bases, the J end lost 5 bases, and 16 bases lay between the germline ends. This CDR3 is built from 15 residues. The germline V gene has CDR1 MNHEY and CDR2 SMNVEV (reference sequence).

CDR3 protein: CSRGSSYEQYF. CDR3 coding DNA: TGCAGTCGAGGTAGCTCCTACGAGCAGTACTTC. The chain is built from TRBV20-1 and TRBJ2-7, with D hard to call. Per germline, CDR1 DFQATT and CDR2 SNEGSKA (reference sequence). This CDR3 region has 11 residues. Trimming took 8 bases from V and 0 from J, leaving 8 bases between them.

The V call is TRBV27, the J call TRBJ2-2; 8 bases fit TRBD1. Germline V CDR1 and CDR2: MNHEY, SMNVEV (reference sequence). This CDR3 contains 14 residues. V trimming: 7 bases; J trimming: 4 bases; junction bases outside the gene matches: 5. The CDR3 loop reads CASNIDRGTGELFF. The DNA for the CDR3 is TGTGCCAGCAACATAGACAGGGGCACCGGGGAGCTGTTTTTT.

The chain is built from TRBV6-1 and TRBJ2-7; TRBD2 agrees at 9 bases. This CDR3 is built from 18 residues. The germline CDR1 and CDR2 sequences are MNHNS and SASEGT. V lost 0 bases, J lost 5 bases, and 14 bases stayed unmatched. CDR3: CASSEAAGWREGPHEQYF. The DNA of the CDR3 is TGTGCCAGCAGTGAAGCGGCCGGGTGGCGGGAGGGGCCCCACGAGCAGTACTTC.

This sequence joins TRBV19 and TRBJ2-5, with 9 bases matching TRBD1. The CDR3 extends over 15 amino acids. Germline V gene lookup returns CDR1 LNHDA and CDR2 SQIVND (reference sequence). V lost 4 bases and J lost 5; bases outside the gene matches: 8. CDR3 sequence (DNA): TGTGCCAGTAGTACCAAGGGACAGGGTTGGGAGACCCAGTACTTC. It encodes CASSTKGQGWETQYF.

The table lists this clone with a count of one. This chain connects TRBV7-9 to TRBJ1-4; 9 bases map to TRBD1. Per germline, CDR1 SEHNR and CDR2 FQNEAQ (reference sequence). This CDR3 has 15 amino acids. The V segment lost 5 bases and the J segment 8 bases; nucleotides outside the gene matches: 9. CDR3 in amino acids: CASSHSGTGREKLFF. The CDR3, as DNA: TGTGCCAGCAGCCATAGCGGGACAGGGAGGGAAAAACTGTTTTTT.

V usage is TRBV6-6 and J usage is TRBJ2-7; D gene uncertain. V was cut by 0 bases and J by 5 bases, with 11 bases left in between. Germline values: CDR1 MNHNY, CDR2 SVGAGI (reference sequence). The CDR3 sequence is 14 residues long. The CDR3 is CASSYSIADDEQYF. In DNA form, the CDR3 reads TGTGCCAGCAGTTACTCGATTGCGGATGACGAGCAGTACTTC.

This chain uses TRBV6-5 with TRBJ1-3; 7 nucleotides line up with TRBD1. The CDR3 spans 16 residues. The V gene's germline CDR1 is MNHEY and CDR2 SVGAGI. Trimming took 4 bases from V and 4 from J; bases not matched to a gene: 10. In DNA form, the CDR3 reads TGTGCCAGCAGTTCTTTCGACAGGGTGCCCGGAAACACCATATATTTT. This encodes CASSSFDRVPGNTIYF.

The chain joins TRBV4-2 to TRBJ2-7; D gene unclear. The CDR3 contains 16 residues. Germline V CDR1 and CDR2: LGHNA, YNFKEQ. V gave up 3 bases and J gave up 1 base, with 16 bases separating them. The CDR3: CASSQWALGFSYEQYF. The CDR3 DNA follows: TGTGCCAGCAGCCAGTGGGCGCTGGGCTTTTCCTACGAGCAGTACTTC.

This rearrangement joins TRBV12-5 to TRBJ2-1, with a weak D call TRBD2 (6 bases). The V end was cut by 5 bases, the J end by 4 bases, with 12 bases between. CDR1 is LGHNT, CDR2 FRNRAP, per germline. This CDR3 spans 14 amino acids. The CDR3: CASGPGTVYNEQFF. The CDR3 nucleotides are TGTGCTAGTGGTCCGGGGACTGTATACAATGAGCAGTTCTTC.

The gene calls are TRBV28 and TRBJ1-2; D possibly corresponds to TRBD1 (6 bases). The CDR3 is 13 residues long. Germline-derived CDR1 and CDR2 are MDHEN and SYDVKM. V was clipped by 5 bases and J by 1 base, with 8 bases between them. Here the CDR3 reads CASSRRGNYGYTF. The CDR3 coding sequence is TGTGCCAGCAGTCGCAGGGGTAACTATGGCTACACCTTC.

A note on this clone: One end of the junction varies from germline; a read error may be responsible. The chain employs TRBV7-7 and TRBJ2-2; the match to TRBD1 covers 7 bases. CDR1 SSHAT and CDR2 FNYEAQ come from the germline V gene (reference sequence). The length of the CDR3 is 19 residues. In nucleotides, the CDR3 is TGTGCTAGCACCGTGGGGCCCGCGAGGGGACAGATATCCACCGGGGAGCTGTTTTTT. Amino acid sequence: CASTVGPARGQISTGELFF.

This clone has just a few counts. The CDR3 protein is CAISEPSGGREKLFF. CDR3 coding DNA: TGTGCCATCAGTGAGCCGTCAGGGGGCCGGGAAAAACTGTTTTTT. This chain joins TRBV10-3 and TRBJ1-4, with 8 bases that match TRBD1. Germline CDR1 ENHRY, CDR2 SYGVKD. The CDR3 length is 15 residues. With 2 bases clipped from V and 8 bases from J, the junction kept 7 bases outside the gene matches.

The table lists this clone with a few counts. The chain employs TRBV7-2 and TRBJ2-7, with TRBD2 identical over 12 bases. V shed 5 bases, J shed 2 bases, and the junction held 10 bases outside the gene matches. The CDR3 covers 17 residues. Germline V lookup: CDR1 SGHTA, CDR2 FQGNSA. The CDR3 is CASSPRTSGDSAYEQYF. The CDR3 DNA reads TGTGCCAGCAGCCCCCGGACTAGCGGGGACTCTGCCTACGAGCAGTACTTC.